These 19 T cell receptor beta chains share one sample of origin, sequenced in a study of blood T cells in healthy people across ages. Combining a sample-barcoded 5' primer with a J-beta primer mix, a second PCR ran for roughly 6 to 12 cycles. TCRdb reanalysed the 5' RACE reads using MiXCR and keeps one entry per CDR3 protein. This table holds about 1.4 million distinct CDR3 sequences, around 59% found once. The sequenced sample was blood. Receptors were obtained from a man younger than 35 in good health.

Here the CDR3 DNA reads TGTGCCAGCAGTTATCTGGGGGGACGCTACAATGAGCAGTTCTTC. Its protein product is CASSYLGGRYNEQFF. J is TRBJ2-1 and V is TRBV6-6; D is possibly TRBD2 (6 bases). The CDR3 has 15 amino acids. CDR1 is MNHNY and CDR2 is SVGAGI in the germline V gene (reference sequence). V lost 3 bases, J lost 3 bases, and 12 bases lay in between.

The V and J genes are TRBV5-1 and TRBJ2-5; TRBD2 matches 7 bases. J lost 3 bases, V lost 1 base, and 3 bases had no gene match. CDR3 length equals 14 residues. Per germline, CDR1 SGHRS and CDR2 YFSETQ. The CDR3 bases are TGCGCCAGCAGCTTGACAGCGGGAAAAGAGACCCAGTACTTC. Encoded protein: CASSLTAGKETQYF.

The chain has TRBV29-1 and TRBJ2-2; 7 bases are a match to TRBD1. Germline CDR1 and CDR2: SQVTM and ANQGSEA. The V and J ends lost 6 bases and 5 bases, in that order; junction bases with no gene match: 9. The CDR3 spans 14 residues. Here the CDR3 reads CSVEGQRRTGELFF. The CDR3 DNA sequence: TGCAGCGTCGAGGGACAGCGGAGGACCGGGGAGCTGTTTTTT.

The CDR3 sequence is CASLYLTGELFF. The CDR3 nucleotides are TGTGCCAGCCTCTACCTTACCGGGGAGCTGTTTTTT. The gene calls are TRBV6-2 or TRBV6-3 and TRBJ2-2, with D hard to call. The CDR3 length is 12 residues. V gave up 8 bases and J gave up 5 bases, with 9 bases separating them. Germline V gene lookup returns CDR1 MNHEY and CDR2 SVGEGT.

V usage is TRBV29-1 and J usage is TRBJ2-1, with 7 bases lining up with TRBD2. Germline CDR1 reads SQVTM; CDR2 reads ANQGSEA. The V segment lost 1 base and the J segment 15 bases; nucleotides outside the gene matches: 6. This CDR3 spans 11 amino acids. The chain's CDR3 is CSVEGRGSGFF. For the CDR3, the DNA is TGCAGCGTTGAAGGGCGGGGGAGTGGGTTCTTC.

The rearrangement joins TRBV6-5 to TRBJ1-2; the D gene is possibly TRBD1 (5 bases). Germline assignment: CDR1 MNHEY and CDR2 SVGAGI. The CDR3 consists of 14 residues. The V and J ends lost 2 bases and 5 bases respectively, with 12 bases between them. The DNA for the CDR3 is TGTGCCAGCAGTTACAGGCAGGGATTGTATGGCTACACCTTC. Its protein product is CASSYRQGLYGYTF.

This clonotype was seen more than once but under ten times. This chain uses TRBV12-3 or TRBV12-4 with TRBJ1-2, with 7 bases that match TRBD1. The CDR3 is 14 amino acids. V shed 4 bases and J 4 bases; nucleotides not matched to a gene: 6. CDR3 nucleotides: TGTGCCAGCAGTTCCCCACCAGGGGGCTATGGCTACACCTTC. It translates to CASSSPPGGYGYTF.

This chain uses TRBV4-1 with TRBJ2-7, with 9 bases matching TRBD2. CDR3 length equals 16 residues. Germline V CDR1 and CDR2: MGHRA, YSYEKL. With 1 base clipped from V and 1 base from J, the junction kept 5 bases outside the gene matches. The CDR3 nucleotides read TGCGCCAGCAGCCAAGTGGGGCTAGCGGGGTCCTACGAGCAGTACTTC. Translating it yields CASSQVGLAGSYEQYF.

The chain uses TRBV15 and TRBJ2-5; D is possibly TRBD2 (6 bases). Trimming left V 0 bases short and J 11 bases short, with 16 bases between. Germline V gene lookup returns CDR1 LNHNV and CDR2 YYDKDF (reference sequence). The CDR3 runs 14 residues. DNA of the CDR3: TGTGCCACCAGCAGAGATATGCAGGGACTTGAGCAGTACTTC. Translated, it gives CATSRDMQGLEQYF.

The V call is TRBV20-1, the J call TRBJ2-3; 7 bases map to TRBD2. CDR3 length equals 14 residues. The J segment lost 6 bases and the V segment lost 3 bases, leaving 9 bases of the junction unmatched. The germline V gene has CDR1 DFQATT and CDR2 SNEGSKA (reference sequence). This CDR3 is CSARRTRLFDTQYF. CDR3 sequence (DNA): TGCAGTGCTAGGCGGACTAGGTTGTTTGATACGCAGTATTTT.

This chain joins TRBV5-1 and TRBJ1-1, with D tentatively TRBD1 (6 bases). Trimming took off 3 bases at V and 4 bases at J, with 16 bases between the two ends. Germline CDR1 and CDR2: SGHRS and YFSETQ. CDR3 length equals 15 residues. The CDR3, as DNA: TGCGCCAGCAGCTCTACACAGGGTGGGCGCACTGAAGCTTTCTTT. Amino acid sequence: CASSSTQGGRTEAFF.

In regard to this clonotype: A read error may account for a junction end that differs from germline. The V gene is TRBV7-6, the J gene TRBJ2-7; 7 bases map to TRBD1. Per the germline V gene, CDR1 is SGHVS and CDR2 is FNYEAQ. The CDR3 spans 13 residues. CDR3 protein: CAGSWDSFYEQYF. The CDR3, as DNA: TGTGCCGGCAGCTGGGACAGCTTCTACGAGCAGTACTTC. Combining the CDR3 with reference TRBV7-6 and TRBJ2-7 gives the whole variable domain GAGVSQSPRYKVTKRGQDVALRCDPISGHVSLYWYRQALGQGPEFLTYFNYEAQQDKSGLPNDRFSAERPEGSISTLTIQRTEQRDSAMYRCAGSWDSFYEQYFGPGTRLTVT.

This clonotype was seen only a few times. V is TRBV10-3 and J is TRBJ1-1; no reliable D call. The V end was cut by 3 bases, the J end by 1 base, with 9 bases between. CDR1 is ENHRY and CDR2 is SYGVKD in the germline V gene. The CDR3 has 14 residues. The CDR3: CAISDPGENTEAFF. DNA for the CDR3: TGTGCCATCAGTGACCCGGGCGAGAACACTGAAGCTTTCTTT.

The CDR3 is CASSLRGAWQYF. CDR3 DNA sequence: TGTGCCAGCAGTTTAAGAGGGGCTTGGCAGTACTTC. This sequence joins TRBV12-3 or TRBV12-4 and TRBJ2-7; D is tentatively TRBD1 or TRBD2 (5 bases each). The CDR3 loop spans 12 amino acids. V was pared by 2 bases and J by 9 bases, with 11 bases between.

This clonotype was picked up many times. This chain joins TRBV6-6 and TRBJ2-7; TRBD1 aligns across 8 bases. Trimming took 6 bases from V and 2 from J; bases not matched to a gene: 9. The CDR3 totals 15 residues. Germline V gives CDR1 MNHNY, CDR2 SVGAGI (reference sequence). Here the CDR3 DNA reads TGTGCCAGCAGCCCAAGACAGGGGTCAGCCTACGAGCAGTACTTC. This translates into CASSPRQGSAYEQYF.

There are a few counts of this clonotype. CDR3 sequence (DNA): TGTGCCAGCAGTTCGGAGACCGGGACCTCCTACGAGCAGTACTTC. This gives the protein CASSSETGTSYEQYF. The gene calls are TRBV27 and TRBJ2-7; D possibly matches TRBD1 or TRBD2 (5 bases each). V was clipped by 4 bases and J by 0 bases, with 13 bases between them. There are 15 residues in the CDR3. Germline CDR1 MNHEY, CDR2 SMNVEV (reference sequence).

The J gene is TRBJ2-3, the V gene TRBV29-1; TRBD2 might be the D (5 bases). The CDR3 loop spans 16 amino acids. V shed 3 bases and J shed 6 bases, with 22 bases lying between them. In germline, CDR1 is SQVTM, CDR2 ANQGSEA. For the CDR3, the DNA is TGCAGCGTTGAGGGAGTGGACCCTCATTGGAGGGATACGCAGTATTTT. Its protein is CSVEGVDPHWRDTQYF.

CDR3 in amino acids: CAGNLPTAGSRKNEQFF. CDR3 bases: TGTGCCGGCAACCTCCCCACCGCCGGGTCCAGAAAAAATGAGCAGTTCTTC. This chain connects TRBV12-3 or TRBV12-4 to TRBJ2-1; no clear D gene. Trimming left V 11 bases short and J 7 bases short, with 30 bases between. CDR3 size: 17 residues.

The chain's CDR3 is CASLKGTHSYEQYF. Here the CDR3 DNA reads TGTGCCAGCCTGAAGGGGACTCACTCCTACGAGCAGTACTTC. V is TRBV6-1 and J is TRBJ2-7, with TRBD2 as a possible D gene (6 bases). Per germline, CDR1 MNHNS and CDR2 SASEGT. CDR3 length equals 14 residues. Trimming left V 8 bases short and J 0 bases short, with 14 bases between.